These 22 T cell receptor beta chains share one sample of origin, sequenced in a study of blood T cell repertoires in COVID-19. Only in-frame clones appear in the TCRdb table, and some are missing; sequencing was by immunoSEQ multiplex PCR. Here the sample spans about 140,000 clones, just under 85% being singletons. Sample: PBMCs or T cells enriched from blood (not recorded which). These receptors were obtained from a woman aged 40 to 50 who had recovered from COVID-19.

The chain has TRBV5-6 and TRBJ2-1; 10 bases match TRBD2. The CDR3 runs to 16 residues. CDR1 and CDR2 (germline): SGHDT, YYEEEE. Trimming cost V 6 bases and J 0 bases; bases outside gene matches: 6. CDR3 in DNA: TGTGCCAGCAACCCTCGACTAGCGGGCTCCTACAATGAGCAGTTCTTC. Translating it yields CASNPRLAGSYNEQFF.

The gene calls are TRBV9 and TRBJ2-2; 8 nucleotides match TRBD2. The germline gives CDR1 SGDLS, CDR2 YYNGEE. The CDR3 is made up of 15 amino acids. Trimming removed 4 bases from V and 7 bases from J; junction bases left unmatched: 9. CDR3 region: CASSPHRGGLGELFF. CDR3 DNA: TGTGCCAGCAGCCCCCATCGGGGGGGGCTCGGGGAGCTGTTTTTT. Full variable domain (missing parts from reference TRBV9 and TRBJ2-2): DSGVTQTPKHLITATGQRVTLRCSPRSGDLSVYWYQQSLDQGLQFLIQYYNGEERAKGNILERFSAQQFPDLHSELNLSSLELGDSALYFCASSPHRGGLGELFFGEGSRLTVL.

This rearrangement joins TRBV5-1 to TRBJ2-1, with 9 bases lining up with TRBD2. Germline V gene data show CDR1 as SGHRS and CDR2 as YFSETQ. There are 15 residues in the CDR3. V lost 3 bases and J lost 5; bases outside the gene matches: 6. The CDR3: CASSSSGVLHNEQFF. Written as DNA, the CDR3 is TGCGCCAGCAGCTCTAGCGGGGTATTACACAATGAGCAGTTCTTC.

The chain carries TRBV5-1 and TRBJ1-2; weak D call: TRBD1 (5 bases). The V gene's germline CDR1 is SGHRS and CDR2 YFSETQ. Trimming left V 4 bases short and J 8 bases short, with 15 bases between. The CDR3 is 13 residues long. CDR3 in DNA: TGCGCCAGCAGCGGGGGGACCTTCCGGGGCTACACCTTC. Residues: CASSGGTFRGYTF.

The chain joins TRBV5-4 to TRBJ2-7, with TRBD2 identical over 7 bases. After removal of 3 bases from V and 3 bases from J, the junction contained 12 bases not matched to a gene. The germline gives CDR1 SGHNT, CDR2 YYREEE (reference sequence). The CDR3 has 16 residues. The CDR3 DNA reads as TGTGCCAGCAGCTCAGCCCTCGTGGGGGGGGGCTACGAGCAGTACTTC. Translation gives CASSSALVGGGYEQYF.

About this clone itself: Other DNA sequences in this specimen translate into the identical CDR3. This chain joins TRBV19 and TRBJ2-3; maybe TRBD2 (6 bases). Germline values: CDR1 LNHDA, CDR2 SQIVND (reference sequence). Trimming cost V 5 bases and J 0 bases, with 9 bases left between them. CDR3 length equals 14 residues. As DNA, the CDR3 is TGTGCCAGTAGTGGGCTAGCGAGCACAGATACGCAGTATTTT. Its protein is CASSGLASTDTQYF. Using reference TRBV19 and TRBJ2-3 for the parts outside the CDR3, the full variable domain is DGGITQSPKYLFRKEGQNVTLSCEQNLNHDAMYWYRQDPGQGLRLIYYSQIVNDFQKGDIAEGYSVSREKKESFPLTVTSAQKNPTAFYLCASSGLASTDTQYFGPGTRLTVL.

CDR3 protein: CATSRELANTGELFF. The DNA for the CDR3 is TGTGCCACCAGCAGAGAGCTAGCGAACACCGGGGAGCTGTTTTTT. The J gene is TRBJ2-2, the V gene TRBV15; D remains unclear. V shed 0 bases and J shed 0 bases, with 5 bases lying between them. Germline assignment: CDR1 LNHNV and CDR2 YYDKDF (reference sequence). The CDR3 is 15 amino acids.

In its sample, this clone was seen once. Germline is not matched at one junction end, which may reflect a read error. V gene TRBV7-7 combines with J gene TRBJ2-2; weak D call: TRBD2 (6 bases). Germline CDR1 reads SSHAT; CDR2 reads FNYEAQ (reference sequence). This CDR3 region has 13 residues. Here the CDR3 reads CASSLRGTGELFF. The CDR3 DNA follows: TGTGCTAGCAGCTTACGGGGGACCGGGGAGCTGTTTTTT.

V and J are TRBV5-1 and TRBJ2-7, with a weak D call TRBD1 (5 bases). V was clipped by 5 bases and J by 6 bases, with 15 bases between them. The CDR3 has 13 amino acids. Per germline, CDR1 SGHRS and CDR2 YFSETQ. CDR3 DNA sequence: TGCGCCAGCAGACCTCCAGGGATTTCCGAGCAGTACTTC. The encoded protein is CASRPPGISEQYF.

This clone showed up just once. This chain joins TRBV7-9 and TRBJ1-4; D may be TRBD1 (5 bases). Between the trimmed V and J ends, which lost 3 bases and 6 bases, there was a span of 11 bases. Germline lookup yields CDR1 SEHNR and CDR2 FQNEAQ (reference sequence). CDR3 length equals 14 residues. CDR3 loop: CASSFDSEDEKLFF. In DNA, the CDR3 is TGTGCCAGCAGCTTCGACAGTGAGGATGAAAAACTGTTTTTT.

The chain links TRBV5-4 to TRBJ2-1; 9 bases map to TRBD1. The germline V gene encodes CDR1 SGHNT and CDR2 YYREEE (reference sequence). J gave up 8 bases and V 1 base, and 13 bases lay outside the gene matches. The CDR3 has 17 residues. The CDR3 sequence is CASSLWMGGQGFDEQFF. CDR3 coding DNA: TGTGCCAGCAGCTTGTGGATGGGGGGACAGGGTTTCGATGAGCAGTTCTTC.

The gene calls are TRBV19 and TRBJ2-7, with D possibly being TRBD1 (6 bases). Germline-derived CDR1 and CDR2 are LNHDA and SQIVND (reference sequence). The CDR3 is made up of 14 amino acids. V lost 1 base, J lost 0 bases, and 7 bases lay in between. CDR3 amino acids: CASSIVGGSYEQYF. DNA for the CDR3: TGTGCCAGTAGTATAGTAGGGGGCTCCTACGAGCAGTACTTC.

This chain connects TRBV5-1 to TRBJ2-5; TRBD2 agrees at 10 bases. This CDR3 contains 14 residues. V lost 3 bases, J lost 5 bases, and 4 bases stayed unmatched. Germline values: CDR1 SGHRS, CDR2 YFSETQ. The CDR3 here is CASSSAGGQETQYF. In DNA, the CDR3 is TGCGCCAGCAGCTCAGCGGGGGGGCAGGAGACCCAGTACTTC.

The chain couples TRBV29-1 to TRBJ2-7, with 10 bases matching TRBD1. The V gene's germline CDR1 is SQVTM and CDR2 ANQGSEA. The CDR3 sequence is 17 residues long. After removal of 0 bases from V and 3 bases from J, the junction contained 11 bases not matched to a gene. The CDR3 DNA is TGCAGCGTTGAAGAAGGGGTGAGGGACAGGGGACTCTACGAGCAGTACTTC. Residues: CSVEEGVRDRGLYEQYF.

The table lists this clone with a few counts. V and J are TRBV6-4 and TRBJ1-2; D gene uncertain. The CDR3 has 13 residues. V gave up 3 bases and J gave up 1 base, with 6 bases separating them. Germline lookup yields CDR1 MRHNA and CDR2 SNTAGT. The CDR3 protein is CASSDSGNYGYTF. CDR3 DNA sequence: TGTGCCAGCAGTGATTCCGGTAACTATGGCTACACCTTC.

In the case of this clone: Different DNA sequences within this sample yield the same CDR3. This chain's CDR3 is CASSLAGGADTQYF. CDR3 coding DNA: TGTGCCAGCAGCTTAGCCGGAGGCGCAGATACGCAGTATTTT. The rearrangement joins TRBV7-6 to TRBJ2-3; D is possibly TRBD2 (5 bases). Germline V gene data show CDR1 as SGHVS and CDR2 as FNYEAQ. The CDR3 has 14 amino acids. V shed 0 bases and J shed 4 bases, with 8 bases lying between them. The complete variable domain, with remaining parts taken from reference TRBV7-6 and TRBJ2-3, reads GAGVSQSPRYKVTKRGQDVALRCDPISGHVSLYWYRQALGQGPEFLTYFNYEAQQDKSGLPNDRFSAERPEGSISTLTIQRTEQRDSAMYRCASSLAGGADTQYFGPGTRLTVL.

This sequence joins TRBV28 and TRBJ1-3; D is possibly TRBD1 (5 bases). V lost 5 bases and J lost 1, with 24 bases in between. The CDR3 has 19 amino acids. Germline V CDR1 and CDR2: MDHEN, SYDVKM. The CDR3 bases are TGTGCCAGCAGTCTTCATAGGGGATCCTGGACCAAATCTGGAAACACCATATATTTT. Protein product: CASSLHRGSWTKSGNTIYF.

The gene calls are TRBV27 and TRBJ1-2, with D perhaps TRBD1 (5 bases). Looked up from germline, CDR1 is MNHEY and CDR2 is SMNVEV (reference sequence). V shed 0 bases and J shed 8 bases, with 10 bases lying between them. The CDR3 length is 13 residues. The CDR3 spells CASSLSGGKGYTF. The CDR3 coding sequence is TGTGCCAGCAGTTTATCCGGGGGTAAGGGCTACACCTTC.

The V and J genes are TRBV10-3 and TRBJ1-1; 8 bases are a match to TRBD1. CDR1 ENHRY and CDR2 SYGVKD come from the germline V gene. The CDR3 has 13 amino acids. V shed 10 bases, J shed 1 base, and the junction held 5 bases outside the gene matches. DNA of the CDR3: TGTGCCACTGTGGGGACAGGGAACACTGAAGCTTTCTTT. Encoded protein: CATVGTGNTEAFF.

This chain connects TRBV21-1 to TRBJ2-7; TRBD2, the table's D call, was not compared with the DNA. TRBV21-1 is a pseudogene locus. The CDR3 totals 13 residues. Here the CDR3 DNA reads TGTGCCAGCGAGGGCGGGGGGGCTGGTGAGCAGTACTTC. Protein product: CASEGGGAGEQYF.

This chain connects TRBV19 to TRBJ1-2; TRBD1 matches at 7 bases. Germline V lookup: CDR1 LNHDA, CDR2 SQIVND (reference sequence). J gave up 0 bases and V 3 bases, and 4 bases lay outside the gene matches. The CDR3 contains 15 residues. CDR3 loop: CASSITGDTNYGYTF. The DNA of the CDR3 is TGTGCCAGTAGTATCACAGGGGATACTAACTATGGCTACACCTTC.

The gene calls are TRBV2 and TRBJ2-7; D remains unclear. Germline loops: CDR1 SNHLY, CDR2 FYNNEI. This CDR3 has 10 residues. The ends were cut back, 8 bases at V and 5 bases at J, with 7 bases in the middle. CDR3 bases: TGTGCCAGCTCCCGGGACGAGCAGTACTTC. Protein: CASSRDEQYF.